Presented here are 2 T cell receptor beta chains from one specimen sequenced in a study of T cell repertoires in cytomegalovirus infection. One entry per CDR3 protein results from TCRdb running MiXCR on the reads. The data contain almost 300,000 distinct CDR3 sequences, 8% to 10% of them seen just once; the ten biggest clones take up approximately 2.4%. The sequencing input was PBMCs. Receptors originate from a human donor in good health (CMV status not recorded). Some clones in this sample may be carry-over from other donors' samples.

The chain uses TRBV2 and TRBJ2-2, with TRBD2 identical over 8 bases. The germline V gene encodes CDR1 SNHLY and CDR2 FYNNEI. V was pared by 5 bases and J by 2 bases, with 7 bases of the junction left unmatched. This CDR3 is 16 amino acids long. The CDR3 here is CASSQDSGANTGELFF. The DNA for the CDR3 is TGTGCCAGCAGTCAAGATAGCGGGGCTAACACCGGGGAGCTGTTTTTT.

The CDR3 sequence: CASSQVPLAGPVGSSYNEQFF. The CDR3 DNA is TGTGCCAGCAGCCAAGTCCCGCTAGCGGGCCCGGTAGGGAGCTCCTACAATGAGCAGTTCTTC. The chain links TRBV14 to TRBJ2-1; 8 positions agree with TRBD2. This CDR3 has 21 residues. Losses at the gene ends were 1 base for V and 0 bases for J; bases not matched to a gene: 17. Germline CDR1 is SGHDN and CDR2 is FVKESK.